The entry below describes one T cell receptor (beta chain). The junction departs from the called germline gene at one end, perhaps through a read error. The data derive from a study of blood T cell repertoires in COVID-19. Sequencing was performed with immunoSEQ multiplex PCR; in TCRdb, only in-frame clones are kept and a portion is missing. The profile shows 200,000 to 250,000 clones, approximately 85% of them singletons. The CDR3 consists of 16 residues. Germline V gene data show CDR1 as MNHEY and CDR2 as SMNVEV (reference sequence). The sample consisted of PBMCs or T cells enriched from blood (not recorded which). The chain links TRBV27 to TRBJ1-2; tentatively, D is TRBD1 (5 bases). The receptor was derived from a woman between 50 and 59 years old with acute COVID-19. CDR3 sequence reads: CASSHTGSLTVYGYTF. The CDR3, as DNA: TGTGCCAGCAGTCATACAGGATCTCTAACGGTCTATGGTTACACCTTC.